The present entry profiles one T cell receptor beta chain with its context. This sample is drawn from a study of cytomegalovirus exposure and HLA in healthy donors. Libraries were prepared by immunoSEQ multiplex PCR; TCRdb keeps only in-frame clonotypes and omits some of them. This table has 100,000 or so clones, about 95% appearing once. Germline values: CDR1 SNHLY, CDR2 FYNNEI. Trimming cost V 10 bases and J 4 bases; bases outside gene matches: 4. The CDR3 extends over 14 amino acids. The TCR originated in a woman in her late teens or twenties in good health and CMV-seronegative. Sequencing was done on a sample of PBMCs. The chain is built from TRBV2 and TRBJ2-3, with 14 nucleotides matching TRBD2. The CDR3 spells CATQGLAGADTQYF. In nucleotides, the CDR3 is TGTGCCACCCAGGGACTAGCGGGAGCAGATACGCAGTATTTT.